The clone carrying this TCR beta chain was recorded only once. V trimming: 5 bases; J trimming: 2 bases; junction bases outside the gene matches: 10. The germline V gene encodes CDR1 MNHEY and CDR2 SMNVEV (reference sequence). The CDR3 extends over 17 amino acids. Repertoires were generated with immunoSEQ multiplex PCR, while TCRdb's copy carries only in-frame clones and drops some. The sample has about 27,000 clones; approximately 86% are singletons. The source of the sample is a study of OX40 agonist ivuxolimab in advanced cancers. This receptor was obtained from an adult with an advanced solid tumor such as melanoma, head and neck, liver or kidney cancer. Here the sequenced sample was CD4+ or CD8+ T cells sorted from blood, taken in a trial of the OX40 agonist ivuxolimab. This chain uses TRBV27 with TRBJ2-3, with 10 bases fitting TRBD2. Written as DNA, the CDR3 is TGTGCCAGCAGTCCGCACCTACTAGCGGGACTCACAGATACGCAGTATTTT. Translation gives CASSPHLLAGLTDTQYF.